The next 27 T cell receptor beta chains were all read from a single sample in a study of OX40 agonist ivuxolimab in advanced cancers. To prepare the library, the immunoSEQ multiplex PCR assay was applied. This is the immuneACCESS table as TCRdb keeps it, with only in-frame sequences that have V and J called. A part of the clones is gone; compared with another copy, unresolved V genes explain less than half, and the rest is unexplained. The sample profile shows approximately 88,000 clones; roughly 88% of them were found once. The ten largest clones represent 0.65% to 0.8% of the sample. Sequencing was performed on CD4+ or CD8+ T cells sorted from blood, taken in a trial of the OX40 agonist ivuxolimab. The receptor set was obtained from an adult with an advanced solid tumor such as melanoma, head and neck, liver or kidney cancer.

The chain is built from TRBV9 and TRBJ2-1; 8 positions agree with TRBD2. This CDR3 is built from 15 residues. Germline CDR1 SGDLS, CDR2 YYNGEE. Losses at the gene ends were 2 bases for V and 2 bases for J; bases not matched to a gene: 3. The CDR3, as DNA: TGTGCCAGCAGCGTTCAAGCGGGGGCCTACAATGAGCAGTTCTTC. Its protein is CASSVQAGAYNEQFF.

The chain employs TRBV13 and TRBJ2-7; perhaps TRBD2 as D (6 bases). V lost 2 bases and J lost 6, with 17 bases in between. CDR3 length: 15 amino acids. In germline, CDR1 is PRHDT, CDR2 FYEKMQ (reference sequence). In DNA form, the CDR3 reads TGTGCCAGCAGCTTAATGGGACTTACTAGTAGCGAGCAGTACTTC. Amino acid sequence: CASSLMGLTSSEQYF.

This chain joins TRBV18 and TRBJ2-5; no definite D call. The germline gives CDR1 KGHSH, CDR2 LQKENI. CDR3 length: 13 residues. The V and J ends lost 6 bases and 4 bases respectively, with 12 bases between them. CDR3: CASSRNPGETQYF. The DNA of the CDR3 is TGTGCCAGCTCCCGCAACCCCGGAGAGACCCAGTACTTC.

This chain uses TRBV27 with TRBJ1-1; D remains unclear. Trimming removed 2 bases at V and 1 base at J, with 8 bases between. The CDR3 is made up of 14 amino acids. From germline, CDR1 is MNHEY and CDR2 SMNVEV (reference sequence). The CDR3: CASSLGRRNTEAFF. The CDR3 DNA reads TGTGCCAGCAGTTTAGGACGGAGGAACACTGAAGCTTTCTTT.

This chain connects TRBV28 to TRBJ2-7; D gene uncertain. The CDR3 loop spans 16 amino acids. CDR1 and CDR2 (germline): MDHEN, SYDVKM. Trimming pared 3 bases from V and 2 bases from J, leaving 17 bases between. The CDR3 protein is CASSFLGMAVTYEQYF. The CDR3 DNA reads TGTGCCAGCAGTTTTTTGGGTATGGCAGTAACCTACGAGCAGTACTTC.

This clone was seen just once. The V gene is TRBV7-6, the J gene TRBJ2-5; D not resolved. Germline CDR1 reads SGHVS; CDR2 reads FNYEAQ. Trimming stripped 2 bases from V and 3 bases from J, with 13 bases between. This CDR3 region has 15 residues. Here the CDR3 reads CASSLIGRAEETQYF. The CDR3 region has the DNA TGTGCCAGCAGCTTAATCGGACGGGCCGAAGAGACCCAGTACTTC. Supplemented by reference TRBV7-6 and TRBJ2-5, the full variable domain reads GAGVSQSPRYKVTKRGQDVALRCDPISGHVSLYWYRQALGQGPEFLTYFNYEAQQDKSGLPNDRFSAERPEGSISTLTIQRTEQRDSAMYRCASSLIGRAEETQYFGPGTRLLVL.

A remark on this clone: Other DNA sequences in the sample encode the same CDR3. The chain has TRBV10-1 and TRBJ2-2, with 7 bases that match TRBD2. Looked up from germline, CDR1 is WNHNN and CDR2 is SYGVQD (reference sequence). Unmatched junction bases numbered 4, after V lost 4 bases and J lost 5 bases. The CDR3 runs 14 residues. The CDR3: CASSARGGTGELFF. Here the CDR3 DNA reads TGCGCCAGCAGTGCTAGGGGAGGGACCGGGGAGCTGTTTTTT.

The chain combines TRBV19 with TRBJ2-1; 8 bases are shared with TRBD1. Per germline, CDR1 LNHDA and CDR2 SQIVND (reference sequence). Losses at the gene ends were 5 bases for V and 7 bases for J; bases not matched to a gene: 10. This CDR3 is 15 amino acids long. CDR3 protein: CASSARQGLGNEQFF. The CDR3 DNA reads as TGTGCCAGTAGTGCCCGACAGGGGTTAGGGAATGAGCAGTTCTTC.

V usage is TRBV5-5 and J usage is TRBJ1-2, with a tentative D call TRBD1 (5 bases). Trimming removed 1 base from V and 5 bases from J, with 12 bases in between. The CDR3 sequence is 14 residues long. Per germline, CDR1 SGHKS and CDR2 YYEKEE (reference sequence). CDR3 sequence (DNA): TGTGCCAGCAGCTTGTCACCCAGGGTGTATGGCTACACCTTC. This translates into CASSLSPRVYGYTF.

For the CDR3, the DNA is TGTGCCAGCAAAAAAACTGGGGGCTTAACAGATACGCAGTATTTT. Residues: CASKKTGGLTDTQYF. V and J are TRBV11-2 and TRBJ2-3; D might be TRBD1 (6 bases). Germline V lookup: CDR1 SGHAT, CDR2 FQNNGV. V was trimmed by 7 bases and J by 3 bases, leaving 17 bases between them. This CDR3 is 15 amino acids long.

The rearrangement links TRBV27 to TRBJ1-1; 9 positions agree with TRBD1. From germline, CDR1 is MNHEY and CDR2 SMNVEV (reference sequence). The ends lost 9 bases at V and 5 bases at J; junction bases unmatched: 7. The CDR3 is 13 amino acids. The CDR3 DNA reads as TGTGCCAGTCACGGACAGGGGAGAACTGAAGCTTTCTTT. Translated, it gives CASHGQGRTEAFF.

The rearrangement links TRBV5-1 to TRBJ2-7; D is undetermined. V was pared by 0 bases and J by 0 bases, with 7 bases between. The CDR3 has 14 residues. Germline CDR1 SGHRS, CDR2 YFSETQ. The DNA for the CDR3 is TGCGCCAGCAGCTTGGTGGAAAACTCCTACGAGCAGTACTTC. It specifies CASSLVENSYEQYF.

This chain joins TRBV4-2 and TRBJ2-2, with a weak D call TRBD1 (5 bases). Per the germline V gene, CDR1 is LGHNA and CDR2 is YNFKEQ. The ends were cut back, 0 bases at V and 6 bases at J, with 8 bases in the middle. The CDR3 consists of 14 residues. Written as DNA, the CDR3 is TGTGCCAGCAGCCAAGAAGGGGATTCCGGGGAGCTGTTTTTT. Translated: CASSQEGDSGELFF.

V and J are TRBV10-3 and TRBJ1-2; D perhaps matches TRBD1 (6 bases). CDR3 size: 14 residues. The germline V gene encodes CDR1 ENHRY and CDR2 SYGVKD. The V gene lost 8 bases and the J gene lost 3 bases, with 16 bases spanning the gap. The CDR3 region is CAISGGGVDYGYTF. CDR3 coding DNA: TGTGCCATCTCGGGGGGGGGCGTGGACTATGGCTACACCTTC.

The chain uses TRBV11-2 and TRBJ2-5, with 12 bases that match TRBD2. This CDR3 contains 17 residues. V lost 5 bases to trimming and J lost 5 bases; unmatched junction nucleotides: 12. CDR1 SGHAT and CDR2 FQNNGV come from the germline V gene. CDR3 region: CASSLYRLAGALETQYF. DNA of the CDR3: TGTGCCAGCAGCCTCTACAGACTAGCGGGAGCGTTGGAGACCCAGTACTTC.

This clone was counted a few times. This chain uses TRBV28 with TRBJ2-7; no clear D gene. The V end lost 6 bases, the J end lost 6 bases, and 15 bases lay between the germline ends. Germline-derived CDR1 and CDR2 are MDHEN and SYDVKM. The CDR3 spans 13 residues. CDR3 DNA sequence: TGTGCCAGCAGCGGGCCTCTCGGGTCCGAGCAGTACTTC. Encoded protein: CASSGPLGSEQYF.

This sequence joins TRBV9 and TRBJ2-3, with 8 bases identical to TRBD2. The CDR3 length is 14 residues. V dropped 4 bases and J dropped 4; count of bases not matched to a gene: 5. CDR1 and CDR2 (germline): SGDLS, YYNGEE. CDR3 nucleotides: TGTGCCAGCAGCATCGGGACTAGGCCAGATACGCAGTATTTT. This encodes CASSIGTRPDTQYF.

This clone was seen a few times. This chain joins TRBV14 and TRBJ1-3; 8 positions agree with TRBD1. CDR1 and CDR2 (germline): SGHDN, FVKESK. With V trimmed by 4 bases and J by 5 bases, 1 base remained unmatched. This CDR3 is built from 13 residues. The CDR3 DNA reads as TGTGCCAGCAGCCGGACAGGGCGAAACACCATATATTTT. Amino acid sequence: CASSRTGRNTIYF.

The rearrangement uses TRBV18 and TRBJ2-7; perhaps TRBD1 as D (6 bases). The germline V gene encodes CDR1 KGHSH and CDR2 LQKENI. The CDR3 has 16 amino acids. With 1 base removed from V and 3 bases from J, the gap between germline ends came to 16 bases. The CDR3 loop is CASSPRTMGAVYEQYF. The DNA of the CDR3 is TGTGCCAGCTCACCACGGACCATGGGGGCGGTCTACGAGCAGTACTTC.

The chain carries TRBV27 and TRBJ2-2, with TRBD1 identical over 9 bases. CDR3 length: 16 residues. V lost 2 bases to trimming and J lost 5 bases; unmatched junction nucleotides: 6. Per the germline V gene, CDR1 is MNHEY and CDR2 is SMNVEV (reference sequence). The CDR3 coding sequence is TGTGCCAGCAGTTTAGGGGGACAGGGTCGAACCGGGGAGCTGTTTTTT. Its protein product is CASSLGGQGRTGELFF.

The chain joins TRBV29-1 to TRBJ1-1; no clear D gene. Trimming stripped 0 bases from V and 1 base from J, with 6 bases between. This CDR3 has 13 residues. CDR1 is SQVTM and CDR2 is ANQGSEA in the germline V gene. CDR3 loop: CSVEEWRNTEAFF. DNA for the CDR3: TGCAGCGTTGAAGAGTGGAGGAACACTGAAGCTTTCTTT.

This rearrangement joins TRBV18 to TRBJ2-7; 9 bases line up with TRBD1. The germline V gene has CDR1 KGHSH and CDR2 LQKENI. Unmatched junction bases numbered 2, after V lost 3 bases and J lost 2 bases. The CDR3 is made up of 14 amino acids. In DNA form, the CDR3 reads TGTGCCAGCTCACCCGGGACAGGGCCCTACGAGCAGTACTTC. It codes for CASSPGTGPYEQYF.

CDR3 in amino acids: CASSLGRVDEKLFF. In DNA, the CDR3 is TGTGCCAGCAGTTTAGGCAGGGTCGATGAAAAACTGTTTTTT. The chain carries TRBV28 and TRBJ1-4; possibly TRBD1 for D (5 bases). Trimming removed 2 bases at V and 6 bases at J, with 10 bases between. CDR1 and CDR2 (germline): MDHEN, SYDVKM. This CDR3 comprises 14 residues.

This clone was counted a few times. The genes are TRBV20-1 and TRBJ1-1; D is uncertain. CDR1 is DFQATT and CDR2 is SNEGSKA in the germline V gene (reference sequence). The ends were cut back, 2 bases at V and 11 bases at J, with 12 bases in the middle. The CDR3 has 11 residues. The CDR3 here is CSARRRVRAFF. CDR3 DNA: TGCAGTGCTAGAAGAAGGGTTAGGGCTTTCTTT.

J is TRBJ2-1 and V is TRBV30; possible D gene TRBD1, 5 bases. The germline gives CDR1 GTSNPN, CDR2 SVGIG (reference sequence). The ends were cut back, 2 bases at V and 0 bases at J, with 17 bases in the middle. The CDR3 consists of 17 residues. The CDR3 reads CAWSPLPAQGSYNEQFF. The CDR3 DNA follows: TGTGCCTGGAGTCCCCTCCCGGCCCAGGGCTCCTACAATGAGCAGTTCTTC.

V usage is TRBV29-1 and J usage is TRBJ1-1; D is uncertain. Germline V gene lookup returns CDR1 SQVTM and CDR2 ANQGSEA. V lost 7 bases, J lost 4 bases, and 13 bases lay in between. The CDR3 loop spans 12 amino acids. CDR3 sequence reads: CSASPSPTEAFF. In DNA form, the CDR3 reads TGCAGCGCCTCGCCATCCCCCACTGAAGCTTTCTTT.

This rearrangement joins TRBV2 to TRBJ1-1; D gene unclear. The CDR3 runs 16 residues. V was shortened by 7 bases and J by 0 bases, with 18 bases between the two germline ends. Germline assignment: CDR1 SNHLY and CDR2 FYNNEI. The CDR3 DNA follows: TGTGCCAGCACCCAGTCCAGAGGGAGAGTGAACACTGAAGCTTTCTTT. Residues: CASTQSRGRVNTEAFF.